This is a list of T cell receptor beta chains from one sample in a study of CD8+CD57+ T cells in acquired aplastic anemia. TCRdb re-called the reads with MiXCR, one entry per CDR3 protein. Of fewer than 85,000 distinct CDR3 sequences listed, roughly 70% were seen once; the top ten hold approximately 81%. The sequencing sample was made of sorted CD4+, CD8+, or CD8+CD57+ T cells (not recorded which) from PBMCs. All receptors come from a human donor with aplastic anemia. Each CDR3 is given with its conserved first and last residue. D genes are given only for firm matches. Only part of the rows carry a size: once, few, many, or a class if the clone is expanded.

D gene,clone size,V gene,J gene,CDR3 protein,CDR3 DNA
.,.,TRBV2,TRBJ1-1,CASSVEQSEAFF,TGTGCCAGCAGTGTTGAGCAGTCTGAAGCTTTCTTT
.,.,TRBV24-1,TRBJ1-6,CATVVMSSPLHF,TGTGCCACCGTCGTTATGAGTTCACCCCTCCACTTT
.,.,TRBV7-9,TRBJ2-7,CASSSSPFRGYEQYF,TGTGCCAGCAGCTCCTCCCCTTTTAGGGGCTACGAGCAGTACTTC
.,.,TRBV27,TRBJ2-5,CASSLGGYQETQYF,TGTGCCAGCAGCTTGGGGGGCTACCAAGAGACCCAGTACTTC
.,once,TRBV7-8,TRBJ2-2,CASSLGGVTTGELFF,TGTGCCAGCAGCTTAGGGGGAGTAACCACCGGGGAGCTGTTTTTT
TRBD2,few,TRBV30,TRBJ2-5,CAWSPNGGRARETQYF,TGTGCCTGGAGTCCCAACGGCGGGAGGGCCCGGGAGACCCAGTACTTC
.,once,TRBV24-1,TRBJ2-2,CATSAPVDTGELFF,TGTGCCACCAGTGCTCCGGTGGACACCGGGGAGCTGTTTTTT
TRBD1,.,TRBV2,TRBJ1-6,CASSPGQGPPLHF,TGTGCCAGCAGTCCGGGACAGGGTCCACCCCTCCACTTT
TRBD1,.,TRBV14,TRBJ1-2,CASSLSGQGRYGYTF,TGTGCCAGCAGCCTATCGGGACAGGGAAGGTATGGCTACACCTTC
TRBD1,.,TRBV2,TRBJ2-5,CASSADRAQETQYF,TGTGCCAGCAGTGCCGACAGGGCGCAAGAGACCCAGTACTTC
.,.,TRBV10-3,TRBJ2-7,CAISDRVFVTYEQYF,TGTGCCATCAGTGACAGGGTTTTCGTAACCTACGAGCAGTACTTC
.,.,TRBV14,TRBJ2-3,CASSQERPRPSDTQYF,TGTGCCAGCAGCCAAGAGAGACCTCGGCCGTCCGATACGCAGTATTTT
.,.,TRBV11-1,TRBJ2-2,CASSPRDFKNTGELFF,TGTGCCAGCAGCCCAAGGGACTTCAAGAACACCGGGGAGCTGTTTTTT
.,.,TRBV6-2/TRBV6-3,TRBJ2-5,CASSDLGVPETQYF,TGTGCCAGCAGCGACCTGGGCGTACCGGAGACCCAGTACTTC
.,.,TRBV10-1,TRBJ2-7,CASSESIPYEQYF,TGCGCCAGCAGTGAGTCGATTCCCTACGAGCAGTACTTC
.,.,TRBV15,TRBJ2-1,CATRLSGSEQFF,TGTGCCACTAGACTGTCAGGGAGTGAGCAGTTCTTC
TRBD2,.,TRBV15,TRBJ2-7,CATSSLYSGLDYEQYF,TGTGCCACCAGCAGCCTGTACTCGGGACTAGACTACGAGCAGTACTTC
TRBD1,few,TRBV2,TRBJ1-2,CASHGDRGYYGYTF,TGTGCCAGCCATGGGGACAGGGGCTACTATGGCTACACCTTC
TRBD1,.,TRBV24-1,TRBJ2-2,CATSDAGGRIGELFF,TGTGCCACCAGTGATGCAGGGGGCAGGATCGGGGAGCTGTTTTTT
.,few,TRBV5-5,TRBJ2-3,CASSLARDSTPRQYF,TGTGCCAGCAGCTTGGCCCGGGATTCCACCCCTCGCCAGTATTTT
.,.,TRBV28,TRBJ1-5,CASSFGDRPQHF,TGTGCCAGCAGTTTTGGGGATCGGCCCCAGCATTTT
.,.,TRBV19,TRBJ1-4,CASSPKGRSKLFF,TGTGCCAGTAGTCCCAAGGGGCGCAGTAAACTGTTTTTT
.,.,TRBV7-6,TRBJ2-2,CASSLEASNTGELFF,TGTGCCAGCAGCCTTGAGGCCTCGAACACCGGGGAGCTGTTTTTT
TRBD1,.,TRBV20-1,TRBJ1-6,CSARPGQGTNSPLHF,TGCAGTGCTAGACCCGGACAGGGAACCAATTCACCCCTCCACTTT
.,.,TRBV20-1,TRBJ1-5,CSAREGAVNQPQHF,TGCAGTGCTAGAGAGGGGGCGGTCAATCAGCCCCAGCATTTT
.,.,TRBV19,TRBJ1-1,CASSPVAENTEAFF,TGTGCCAGTAGTCCTGTGGCAGAGAACACTGAAGCTTTCTTT
.,.,TRBV19,TRBJ1-2,CASSISSADVGGYTF,TGTGCCAGTAGTATTTCTTCGGCAGACGTGGGAGGCTACACCTTC
.,.,TRBV5-5,TRBJ1-1,CASSFAFSPEAFF,TGTGCCAGCAGCTTTGCCTTTTCCCCTGAAGCTTTCTTT
.,few,TRBV7-9,TRBJ2-7,CASSRTAYEQYF,TGTGCCAGCAGCAGGACTGCATACGAGCAGTACTTC
.,.,TRBV29-1,TRBJ1-1,CSVVQGGGQTEAFF,TGCAGCGTTGTTCAGGGTGGAGGGCAAACTGAAGCTTTCTTT
.,.,TRBV4-1,TRBJ2-7,CASSLRQSSYEQYF,TGCGCCAGCAGCCTCAGGCAGAGCTCCTACGAGCAGTACTTC
TRBD1,.,TRBV2,TRBJ1-6,CASIGTGNSPLHF,TGTGCCAGCATAGGGACAGGGAATTCACCCCTCCACTTT
.,.,TRBV20-1,TRBJ1-6,CSAREAGWDPKNSPLHF,TGCAGTGCTAGAGAGGCGGGATGGGACCCTAAGAATTCACCCCTCCACTTT
TRBD1,.,TRBV25-1,TRBJ1-6,CASSEYAQGGLYSPLHF,TGTGCCAGCAGTGAATACGCGCAAGGGGGCTTATATTCACCCCTCCACTTT
.,many,TRBV20-1,TRBJ2-3,CSARIRAVTDTQYF,TGCAGTGCTAGGATTCGGGCGGTCACAGATACGCAGTATTTT
.,many,TRBV9,TRBJ2-7,CASSEGSNREYEQYF,TGTGCCAGCAGCGAGGGATCGAACCGGGAGTACGAGCAGTACTTC
TRBD1,.,TRBV2,TRBJ2-7,CASSSVRTGPYEQYF,TGTGCCAGCAGTTCCGTCCGGACAGGTCCCTACGAGCAGTACTTC
.,few,TRBV24-1,TRBJ1-5,CATSDWDSNQPQHF,TGTGCCACCAGTGATTGGGACAGCAATCAGCCCCAGCATTTT
.,.,TRBV4-2,TRBJ1-1,CASSQDRGARYTEAFF,TGTGCCAGCAGCCAAGATAGGGGGGCGCGATACACTGAAGCTTTCTTT
.,few,TRBV2,TRBJ2-7,CASRGPGTYEQYF,TGTGCCAGCAGAGGACCGGGGACCTACGAGCAGTACTTC
.,.,TRBV10-1,TRBJ2-5,CASSVADSFQETQYF,TGTGCCAGCAGCGTAGCAGACAGTTTCCAAGAGACCCAGTACTTC
.,.,TRBV9,TRBJ1-1,CASSEDELNTEAFF,TGTGCCAGCAGCGAGGACGAGCTGAACACTGAAGCTTTCTTT
.,.,TRBV7-9,TRBJ2-3,CASSLRSDTQYF,TGTGCCAGCAGCTTACGCTCAGATACGCAGTATTTT
.,.,TRBV12-3/TRBV12-4,TRBJ2-5,CASSLTKETQYF,TGTGCCAGCAGTTTGACCAAAGAGACCCAGTACTTC
.,many,TRBV4-1,TRBJ2-2,CASSQATATGELFF,TGCGCCAGCAGCCAAGCGACTGCCACCGGGGAGCTGTTTTTT
.,.,TRBV7-2,TRBJ1-4,CASSLTGQLFF,TGTGCCAGCAGCTTAACAGGGCAACTGTTTTTT
.,once,TRBV7-2,TRBJ2-2,CASSLEFSRELFF,TGTGCCAGCAGCTTAGAATTTTCCCGGGAGCTGTTTTTT